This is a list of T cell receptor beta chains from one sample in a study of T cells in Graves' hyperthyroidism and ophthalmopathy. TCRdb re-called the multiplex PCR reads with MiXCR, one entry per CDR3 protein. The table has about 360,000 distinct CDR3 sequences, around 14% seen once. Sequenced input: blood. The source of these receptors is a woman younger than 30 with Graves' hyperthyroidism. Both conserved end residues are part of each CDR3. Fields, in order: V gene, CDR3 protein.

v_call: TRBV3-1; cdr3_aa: CASSQASTYEQYF
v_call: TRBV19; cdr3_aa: CASATGPGELFF
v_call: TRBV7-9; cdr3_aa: CASSQLTEAFF
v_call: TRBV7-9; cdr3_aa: CASSRLAGTPGELFF
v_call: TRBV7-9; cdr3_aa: CAGRQSLNEKLFF
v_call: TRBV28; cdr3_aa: CASSSQGPAFDTDTQYF
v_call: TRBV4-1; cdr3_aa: CASSQVLRNTGELFF
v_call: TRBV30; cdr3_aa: CAWSVGHEQYF
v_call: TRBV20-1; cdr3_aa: CSARGGPKTSEQYF
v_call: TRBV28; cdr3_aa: CASSYREVGPEAFF
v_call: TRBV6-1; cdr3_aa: CASSGSADTQYF
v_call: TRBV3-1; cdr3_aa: CASSQSRNSDAPYEQYF
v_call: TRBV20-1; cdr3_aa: CSAPLAPAYNEQFF
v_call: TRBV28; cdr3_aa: CASSTGTEGNTIYF
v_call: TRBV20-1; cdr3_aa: CSADRGGLNTEAFF